This T cell receptor (beta chain) is drawn from a study of shared clonotypes between healthy human individuals. This clone was seen once. Sequenced by immunoSEQ multiplex PCR; TCRdb stores in-frame clones only, minus some. The repertoire consists of about 380,000 clones, with about 96% occurring once and the leading ten covering 0.32%. The sequence came from a man younger than 40 in good health. The sequenced sample consisted of memory CD8+ T cells sorted from blood. Subset here: CD45RO+ cells pooled with CCR7-negative TemRA cells.

The CDR3 protein is CASSLVGNNEQFF. In DNA, the CDR3 is TGTGCCAGCAGCTTAGTTGGCAACAATGAGCAGTTCTTC. The chain is built from TRBV11-3 and TRBJ2-1, with D unresolved. Germline CDR1 and CDR2: SGHNT and YENEEA. This CDR3 has 13 amino acids. Deletions cut 1 base from V and 5 bases from J, with 6 bases between.